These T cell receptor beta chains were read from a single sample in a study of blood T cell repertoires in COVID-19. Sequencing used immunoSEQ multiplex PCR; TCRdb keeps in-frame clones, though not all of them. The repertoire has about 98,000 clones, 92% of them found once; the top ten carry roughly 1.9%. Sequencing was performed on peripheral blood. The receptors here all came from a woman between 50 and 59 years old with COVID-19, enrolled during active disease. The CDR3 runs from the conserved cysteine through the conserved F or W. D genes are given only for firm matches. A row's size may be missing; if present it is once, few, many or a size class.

CDR3: CASSSVVNTEAFF
DNA: TGTGCCAGCAGCTCCGTTGTGAACACTGAAGCTTTCTTT
J: TRBJ1-1
V: TRBV6-6
size: .
D: .

CDR3: CASSEWGWEGDTQYF
DNA: TGTGCCAGCAGTGAATGGGGTTGGGAGGGAGATACGCAGTATTTT
J: TRBJ2-3
V: TRBV2
size: .
D: TRBD2

CDR3: CASSSMTVKVTDTQYF
DNA: TGTGCCAGCAGCTCCATGACAGTTAAGGTGACAGATACGCAGTATTTT
J: TRBJ2-3
V: TRBV13
size: .
D: .

CDR3: CATTIGGGDTQYF
DNA: TGTGCCACCACGATAGGCGGGGGGGATACGCAGTATTTT
J: TRBJ2-3
V: TRBV15
size: .
D: TRBD2

CDR3: CASSLTGGTEAFF
DNA: TGTGCCAGCAGTTTGACAGGGGGCACTGAAGCTTTCTTT
J: TRBJ1-1
V: TRBV6-5
size: .
D: TRBD1

CDR3: CASSLAVRGFGYTF
DNA: TGTGCCAGCAGCTTGGCCGTACGGGGGTTTGGCTACACCTTC
J: TRBJ1-2
V: TRBV5-6
size: once
D: .

CDR3: CATKDRAPYGYTF
DNA: TGTGCCACCAAGGACAGGGCGCCATATGGCTACACCTTC
J: TRBJ1-2
V: TRBV19
size: .
D: TRBD1

CDR3: CASGKGRPPNYGYTF
DNA: TGTGCCAGCGGTAAGGGGCGACCACCTAACTATGGCTACACCTTC
J: TRBJ1-2
V: TRBV6-5
size: .
D: .

CDR3: CASSQGVGTVNTGELFF
DNA: TGCGCCAGCAGCCAAGGGGTCGGTACAGTGAACACCGGGGAGCTGTTTTTT
J: TRBJ2-2
V: TRBV4-1
size: .
D: .

CDR3: CASEPGTTTGELFF
DNA: TGTGCCAGCGAGCCCGGGACTACCACCGGGGAGCTGTTTTTT
J: TRBJ2-2
V: TRBV28
size: .
D: TRBD2

CDR3: CASSLGLAGVEQFF
DNA: TGTGCCAGCAGCTTGGGGCTAGCGGGGGTGGAGCAGTTCTTC
J: TRBJ2-1
V: TRBV5-8
size: .
D: TRBD2

CDR3: CASSDTLRQGAGYTF
DNA: TGTGCCAGCAGTGATACTCTTAGACAGGGGGCTGGCTACACCTTC
J: TRBJ1-2
V: TRBV2
size: .
D: TRBD1

CDR3: CASSIEGLYGYTF
DNA: TGTGCCAGTAGTATCGAGGGCCTCTATGGCTACACCTTC
J: TRBJ1-2
V: TRBV19
size: .
D: .

CDR3: CASSLGQLNTEAFF
DNA: TGTGCCAGCAGCTTAGGACAGTTGAACACTGAAGCTTTCTTT
J: TRBJ1-1
V: TRBV11-2
size: .
D: .

CDR3: CATTGQTYSGNTIYF
DNA: TGTGCCACTACGGGACAGACCTACTCTGGAAACACCATATATTTT
J: TRBJ1-3
V: TRBV28
size: .
D: TRBD1

CDR3: CASSPGPQTEAFF
DNA: TGTGCCAGTAGTCCCGGTCCCCAAACTGAAGCTTTCTTT
J: TRBJ1-1
V: TRBV19
size: .
D: .

CDR3: CASAPLQSANYGYTF
DNA: TGTGCCAGCGCCCCCCTGCAGTCAGCTAACTATGGCTACACCTTC
J: TRBJ1-2
V: TRBV28
size: .
D: .

CDR3: CASSFGQDSRYTF
DNA: TGTGCCAGCAGTTTCGGACAGGACTCTCGCTACACCTTC
J: TRBJ1-2
V: TRBV12-3/TRBV12-4
size: .
D: TRBD1

CDR3: CASSYPDRGRAITDTQYF
DNA: TGTGCCAGCAGTTACCCGGACCGCGGGCGGGCCATCACAGATACGCAGTATTTT
J: TRBJ2-3
V: TRBV6-2/TRBV6-3
size: .
D: .

CDR3: CASSRGPEGYTF
DNA: TGTGCCAGTAGTAGAGGTCCGGAGGGCTACACCTTC
J: TRBJ1-2
V: TRBV19
size: .
D: .

CDR3: CATSRDLGNEGQPQHF
DNA: TGTGCCACCAGCAGAGATCTCGGGAATGAAGGTCAGCCCCAGCATTTT
J: TRBJ1-5
V: TRBV15
size: .
D: .

CDR3: CASSLSLRSGLTQPQHF
DNA: TGTGCCAGCAGTTTATCGTTACGGTCAGGGTTGACTCAGCCCCAGCATTTT
J: TRBJ1-5
V: TRBV28
size: .
D: .

CDR3: CASSQTSGVSYEQYF
DNA: TGTGCCAGCAGTCAGACTAGCGGGGTCTCCTACGAGCAGTACTTC
J: TRBJ2-7
V: TRBV6-2/TRBV6-3
size: .
D: TRBD2

CDR3: CASSGGDRGEQPQHF
DNA: TGTGCCAGCAGCGGTGGGGACAGGGGAGAGCAGCCCCAGCATTTT
J: TRBJ1-5
V: TRBV4-2
size: .
D: TRBD1